This T cell receptor (beta chain) was observed in a study of neoadjuvant anti-PD-1 for oral cavity cancer. Study-wide background: Around day 43, patients without progression received a fourth nivolumab dose before surgery.

This table comes from immunoSEQ multiplex PCR, and its TCRdb copy is limited to in-frame clones, with some not included. The profile shows 60,000 to 75,000 clones, around 83% of them singletons. This CDR3 has 15 amino acids. V gave up 5 bases and J gave up 4 bases; unmatched junction bases: 7. Germline-derived CDR1 and CDR2 are MNHEY and SMNVEV (reference sequence). These newly diagnosed stage II-IVA oral cavity squamous cell carcinoma patients had no prior systemic or radiation treatment. Patients had HPV-negative, locally advanced oral cavity squamous cell carcinoma. This receptor was obtained from a person between 40 and 85 years old with oral cavity squamous cell carcinoma. The sequencing here drew on PBMCs, taken before nivolumab (anti-PD-1) treatment. The rearrangement links TRBV27 to TRBJ1-4; 7 nucleotides agree with TRBD1. CDR3 loop: CASSPRTGDNEKLFF. Written as DNA, the CDR3 is TGTGCCAGCAGTCCCAGGACAGGAGATAATGAAAAACTGTTTTTT.